This is a list of T cell receptor beta chains from one sample in a study of blood T cells in healthy people across ages. TCRdb independently ran MiXCR on the 5' RACE reads; one entry per CDR3 protein. This sample carries about 1 million distinct CDR3 sequences, roughly 24% of them seen once, and the ten largest clones take approximately 0.7%. These same records also appear under a second study, on T cells of mothers and their children.

The sample taken for sequencing was blood. The receptors come from a girl aged 2 to 9 in good health. Each CDR3 is given with its conserved first and last residue. A D gene is named only where the DNA matches it firmly. Clone size appears in some rows only: once, few, many, or a class for an expanded clone.

D gene: -; clone size: few; V gene: TRBV6-1; J gene: TRBJ1-4; CDR3 protein: CASSEVVVPEKLFF; CDR3 DNA: TGTGCCAGCAGTGAAGTCGTGGTGCCCGAAAAACTGTTTTTT
D gene: -; clone size: -; V gene: TRBV5-1; J gene: TRBJ1-1; CDR3 protein: CASSPTEGYTEAFF; CDR3 DNA: TGCGCCAGCAGCCCTACAGAGGGCTATACTGAAGCTTTCTTT
D gene: -; clone size: -; V gene: TRBV7-9; J gene: TRBJ2-1; CDR3 protein: CASSLGLVAHEQFF; CDR3 DNA: TGTGCCAGCAGCTTAGGGCTAGTTGCTCACGAGCAGTTCTTC
D gene: TRBD1; clone size: few; V gene: TRBV7-2; J gene: TRBJ1-1; CDR3 protein: CASSKQGADTEAFF; CDR3 DNA: TGTGCCAGCTCAAAACAGGGGGCGGACACTGAAGCTTTCTTT
D gene: TRBD2; clone size: -; V gene: TRBV28; J gene: TRBJ2-5; CDR3 protein: CASSRRGYLRAGVQETQYF; CDR3 DNA: TGTGCCAGCAGCCGACGAGGGTATCTCCGAGCGGGGGTACAAGAGACCCAGTACTTC
D gene: TRBD2; clone size: few; V gene: TRBV20-1; J gene: TRBJ2-3; CDR3 protein: CSARLAGGGDTQYF; CDR3 DNA: TGCAGTGCTAGACTCGCGGGAGGGGGAGATACGCAGTATTTT
D gene: -; clone size: -; V gene: TRBV6-2/TRBV6-3; J gene: TRBJ1-2; CDR3 protein: CASSTTGFYGYTF; CDR3 DNA: TGTGCCAGCAGTACTACAGGGTTCTATGGCTACACCTTC
D gene: -; clone size: -; V gene: TRBV6-5; J gene: TRBJ1-3; CDR3 protein: CASSWGGTGNTIYF; CDR3 DNA: TGTGCCAGCAGTTGGGGCGGGACGGGAAACACCATATATTTT
D gene: -; clone size: few; V gene: TRBV27; J gene: TRBJ1-1; CDR3 protein: CASSLSIVNTEAFF; CDR3 DNA: TGTGCCAGCAGTTTATCGATCGTGAACACTGAAGCTTTCTTT
D gene: -; clone size: few; V gene: TRBV29-1; J gene: TRBJ2-5; CDR3 protein: CSVEALTGLVETQYF; CDR3 DNA: TGCAGCGTTGAAGCACTTACAGGGTTGGTAGAGACCCAGTACTTC
D gene: TRBD2; clone size: few; V gene: TRBV7-9; J gene: TRBJ2-5; CDR3 protein: CASSLAPGREGETQYF; CDR3 DNA: TGTGCCAGCAGCTTAGCGCCAGGACGGGAGGGAGAGACCCAGTACTTC
D gene: TRBD1; clone size: few; V gene: TRBV7-6; J gene: TRBJ2-6; CDR3 protein: CASSSYPGQGSSGANVLTF; CDR3 DNA: TGTGCCAGCAGCTCCTACCCCGGACAGGGAAGCTCTGGGGCCAACGTCCTGACTTTC
D gene: -; clone size: -; V gene: TRBV7-2; J gene: TRBJ2-7; CDR3 protein: CASSLSRGGANEQLF; CDR3 DNA: TGTGCCAGCAGCTTAAGTCGAGGGGGGGCCAATGAGCAGCTCTTC
D gene: TRBD1; clone size: -; V gene: TRBV7-2; J gene: TRBJ2-7; CDR3 protein: CASSPGTGTGEQYF; CDR3 DNA: TGTGCCAGCAGTCCCGGGACAGGGACGGGCGAGCAGTACTTC
D gene: TRBD1; clone size: -; V gene: TRBV4-1; J gene: TRBJ2-2; CDR3 protein: CASSQGGTVKNTGELFF; CDR3 DNA: TGCGCCAGCAGCCAAGGGGGGACAGTCAAGAACACCGGGGAGCTGTTTTTT
D gene: TRBD1; clone size: -; V gene: TRBV4-1; J gene: TRBJ2-1; CDR3 protein: CASSQTGFGDRGPNEQFF; CDR3 DNA: TGCGCCAGCAGCCAAACGGGCTTTGGGGACAGGGGCCCAAATGAGCAGTTCTTC
D gene: -; clone size: -; V gene: TRBV29-1; J gene: TRBJ2-4; CDR3 protein: CRQGEGGEYF; CDR3 DNA: TGCAGGCAGGGTGAGGGGGGCGAGTACTTC
D gene: -; clone size: -; V gene: TRBV20-1; J gene: TRBJ2-7; CDR3 protein: CSARSVGGRSYEQYF; CDR3 DNA: TGCAGTGCTAGGAGTGTGGGAGGAAGGTCCTACGAGCAGTACTTC
D gene: -; clone size: -; V gene: TRBV7-7; J gene: TRBJ2-5; CDR3 protein: CASSLETGTQYF; CDR3 DNA: TGTGCTAGCAGCCTAGAAACGGGGACCCAGTACTTC
D gene: TRBD1; clone size: -; V gene: TRBV28; J gene: TRBJ2-5; CDR3 protein: CASRHTPGGEETQYF; CDR3 DNA: TGTGCCAGCAGACACACTCCAGGGGGAGAAGAGACCCAGTACTTC
D gene: TRBD1; clone size: -; V gene: TRBV28; J gene: TRBJ2-5; CDR3 protein: CASSTDRGLETQYF; CDR3 DNA: TGTGCCAGCAGTACGGACAGGGGGCTCGAGACCCAGTACTTC
D gene: -; clone size: many; V gene: TRBV28; J gene: TRBJ2-4; CDR3 protein: CASSLAKNIQYF; CDR3 DNA: TGTGCCAGCAGCTTAGCCAAAAACATTCAGTACTTC